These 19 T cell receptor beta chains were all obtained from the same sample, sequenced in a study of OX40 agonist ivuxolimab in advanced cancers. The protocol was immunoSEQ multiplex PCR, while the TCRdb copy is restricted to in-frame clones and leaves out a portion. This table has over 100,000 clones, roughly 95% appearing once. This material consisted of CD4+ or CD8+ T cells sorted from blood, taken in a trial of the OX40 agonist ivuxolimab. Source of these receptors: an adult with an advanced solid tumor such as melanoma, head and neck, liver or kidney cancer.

This chain's CDR3 is CASSTRDGTDTQYF. The CDR3 nucleotides read TGTGCCAGCAGCACGCGGGACGGCACAGATACGCAGTATTTT. This chain links TRBV7-2 with TRBJ2-3, with D possibly matching TRBD2 (6 bases). This CDR3 has 14 amino acids. Per the germline V gene, CDR1 is SGHTA and CDR2 is FQGNSA. V dropped 5 bases and J dropped 1 base, with 10 bases sitting between them.

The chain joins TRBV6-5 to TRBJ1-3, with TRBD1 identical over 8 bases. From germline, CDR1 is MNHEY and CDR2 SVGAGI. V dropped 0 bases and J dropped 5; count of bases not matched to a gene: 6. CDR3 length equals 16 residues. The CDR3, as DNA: TGTGCCAGCAGTTACTCGGAAGGGACAGGACGAAACACCATATATTTT. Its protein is CASSYSEGTGRNTIYF.

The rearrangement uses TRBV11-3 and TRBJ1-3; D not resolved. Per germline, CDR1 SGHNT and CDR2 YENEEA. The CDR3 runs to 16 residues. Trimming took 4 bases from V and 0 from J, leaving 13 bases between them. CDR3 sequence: CASSSGAGNSGNTIYF. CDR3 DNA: TGTGCCAGCAGCTCCGGCGCAGGCAACTCTGGAAACACCATATATTTT.

CDR3 in DNA: TGTGCCAGCAGCTTAGGGTTGGGGTACGATGAGCAGTTCTTC. Translating it yields CASSLGLGYDEQFF. The chain links TRBV7-8 to TRBJ2-1, with D hard to call. Looked up from germline, CDR1 is SGHVS and CDR2 is FQNEAQ. The V gene lost 1 base and the J gene lost 8 bases, with 12 bases spanning the gap. The CDR3 length is 14 residues. Supplemented by reference TRBV7-8 and TRBJ2-1, the full variable domain reads GAGVSQSPRYKVAKRGQDVALRCDPISGHVSLFWYQQALGQGPEFLTYFQNEAQLDKSGLPSDRFFAERPEGSVSTLKIQRTQQEDSAVYLCASSLGLGYDEQFFGPGTRLTVL.

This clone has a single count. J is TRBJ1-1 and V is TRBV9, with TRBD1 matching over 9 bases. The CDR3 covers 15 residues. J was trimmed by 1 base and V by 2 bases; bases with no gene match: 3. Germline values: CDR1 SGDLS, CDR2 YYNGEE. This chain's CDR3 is CASSVGTGPNTEAFF. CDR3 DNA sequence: TGTGCCAGCAGCGTCGGGACAGGGCCGAACACTGAAGCTTTCTTT.

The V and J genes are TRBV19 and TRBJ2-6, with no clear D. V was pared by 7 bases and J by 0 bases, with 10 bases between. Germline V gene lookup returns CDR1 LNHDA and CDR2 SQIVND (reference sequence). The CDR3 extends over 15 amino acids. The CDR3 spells CASTINRSGANVLTF. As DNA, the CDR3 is TGTGCCAGTACTATCAATCGCTCTGGGGCCAACGTCCTGACTTTC.

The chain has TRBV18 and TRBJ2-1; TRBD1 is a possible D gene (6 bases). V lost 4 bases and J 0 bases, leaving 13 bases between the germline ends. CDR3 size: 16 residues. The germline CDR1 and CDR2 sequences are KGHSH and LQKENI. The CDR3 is CASSRRQASSYNEQFF. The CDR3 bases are TGTGCCAGCTCACGGCGACAGGCGAGCTCCTACAATGAGCAGTTCTTC.

The chain's CDR3 is CASSLRQGARNYGYTF. CDR3 nucleotide sequence: TGTGCCAGCAGCTTAAGACAGGGGGCGAGAAACTATGGCTACACCTTC. The chain joins TRBV7-2 to TRBJ1-2, with TRBD1 identical over 10 bases. This CDR3 comprises 16 residues. J gave up 2 bases and V 2 bases, and 5 bases lay outside the gene matches. Germline CDR1 reads SGHTA; CDR2 reads FQGNSA.

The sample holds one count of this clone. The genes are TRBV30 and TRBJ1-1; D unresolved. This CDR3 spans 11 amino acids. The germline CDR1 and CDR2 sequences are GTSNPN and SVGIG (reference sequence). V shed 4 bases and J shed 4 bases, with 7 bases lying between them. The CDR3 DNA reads TGTGCCTGGACCAGGTTCACTGAAGCTTTCTTT. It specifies CAWTRFTEAFF.

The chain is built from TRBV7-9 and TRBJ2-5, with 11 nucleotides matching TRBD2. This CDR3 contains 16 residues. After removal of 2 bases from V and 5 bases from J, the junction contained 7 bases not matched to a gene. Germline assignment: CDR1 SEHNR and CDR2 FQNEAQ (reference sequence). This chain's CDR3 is CASSLTLAGGLETQYF. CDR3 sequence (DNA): TGTGCCAGCAGCTTAACTTTAGCGGGGGGGCTGGAGACCCAGTACTTC.

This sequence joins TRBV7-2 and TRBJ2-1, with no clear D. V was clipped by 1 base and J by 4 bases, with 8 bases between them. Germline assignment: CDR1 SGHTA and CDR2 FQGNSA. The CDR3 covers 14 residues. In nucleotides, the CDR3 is TGTGCCAGCAGCTTAGGGTACGCGTACAATGAGCAGTTCTTC. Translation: CASSLGYAYNEQFF.

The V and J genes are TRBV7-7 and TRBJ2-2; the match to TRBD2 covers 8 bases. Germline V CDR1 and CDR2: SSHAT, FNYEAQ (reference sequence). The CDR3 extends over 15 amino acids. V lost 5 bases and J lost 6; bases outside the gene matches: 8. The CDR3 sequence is CASSPTGGSSGELFF. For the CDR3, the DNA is TGTGCCAGCAGCCCCACGGGAGGGTCCTCCGGGGAGCTGTTTTTT.

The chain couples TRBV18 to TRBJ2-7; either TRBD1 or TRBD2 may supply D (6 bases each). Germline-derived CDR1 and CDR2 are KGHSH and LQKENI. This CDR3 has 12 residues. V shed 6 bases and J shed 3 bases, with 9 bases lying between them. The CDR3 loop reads CASSGGYYEQYF. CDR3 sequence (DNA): TGTGCCAGCTCCGGGGGCTACTACGAGCAGTACTTC.

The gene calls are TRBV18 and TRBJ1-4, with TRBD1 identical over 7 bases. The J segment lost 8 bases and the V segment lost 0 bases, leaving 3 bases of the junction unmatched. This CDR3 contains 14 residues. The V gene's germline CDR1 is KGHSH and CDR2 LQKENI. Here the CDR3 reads CASSPPGQPEKLFF. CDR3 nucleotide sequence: TGTGCCAGCTCACCACCGGGACAGCCCGAAAAACTGTTTTTT.

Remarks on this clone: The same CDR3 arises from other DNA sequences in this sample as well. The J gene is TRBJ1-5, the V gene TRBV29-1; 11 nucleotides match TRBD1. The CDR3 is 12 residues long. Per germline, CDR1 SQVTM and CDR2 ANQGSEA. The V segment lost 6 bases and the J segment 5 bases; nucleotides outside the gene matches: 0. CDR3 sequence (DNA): TGCAGCGTGGGACAGGGGGATCAGCCCCAGCATTTT. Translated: CSVGQGDQPQHF. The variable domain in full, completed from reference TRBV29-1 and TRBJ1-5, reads SAVISQKPSRDICQRGTSLTIQCQVDSQVTMMFWYRQQPGQSLTLIATANQGSEATYESGFVIDKFPISRPNLTFSTLTVSNMSPEDSSIYLCSVGQGDQPQHFGDGTRLSIL.

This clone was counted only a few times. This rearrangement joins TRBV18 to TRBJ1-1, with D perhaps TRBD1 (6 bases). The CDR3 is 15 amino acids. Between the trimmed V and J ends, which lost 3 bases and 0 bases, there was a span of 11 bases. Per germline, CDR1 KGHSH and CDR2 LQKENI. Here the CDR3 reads CASSPRQAMNTEAFF. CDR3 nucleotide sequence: TGTGCCAGCTCACCCCGACAGGCTATGAACACTGAAGCTTTCTTT.

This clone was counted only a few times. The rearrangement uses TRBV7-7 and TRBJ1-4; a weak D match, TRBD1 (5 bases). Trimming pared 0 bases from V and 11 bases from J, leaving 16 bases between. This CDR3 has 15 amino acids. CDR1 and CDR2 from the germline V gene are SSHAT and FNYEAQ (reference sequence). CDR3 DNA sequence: TGTGCCAGCAGCTTAGCGTTGGGACCTCAAGAGAAACTGTTTTTT. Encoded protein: CASSLALGPQEKLFF. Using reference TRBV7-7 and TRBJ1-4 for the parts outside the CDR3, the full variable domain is GAGVSQSPRYKVTKRGQDVTLRCDPISSHATLYWYQQALGQGPEFLTYFNYEAQPDKSGLPSDRFSAERPEGSISTLTIQRTEQRDSAMYRCASSLALGPQEKLFFGSGTQLSVL.

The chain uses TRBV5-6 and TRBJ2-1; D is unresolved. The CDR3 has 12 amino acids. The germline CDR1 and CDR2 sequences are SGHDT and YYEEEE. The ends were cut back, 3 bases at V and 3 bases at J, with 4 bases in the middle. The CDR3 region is CASSYVYNEQFF. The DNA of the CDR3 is TGTGCCAGCAGCTACGTCTACAATGAGCAGTTCTTC.

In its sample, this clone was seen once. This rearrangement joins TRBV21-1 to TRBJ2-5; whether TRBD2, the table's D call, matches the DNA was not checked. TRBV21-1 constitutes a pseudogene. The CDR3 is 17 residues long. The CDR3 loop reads CASMDGRGGGSRETQYF. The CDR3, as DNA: TGTGCCAGCATGGATGGGCGCGGCGGGGGGTCCCGAGAGACCCAGTACTTC.